These T cell receptor beta chains were read from a single sample in a study of blood T cell repertoires in COVID-19. Sequenced by immunoSEQ multiplex PCR; TCRdb stores in-frame clones only, minus some. In the table there are about 110,000 clones, over 60% of which are singletons. Sequenced material: peripheral blood. The receptors come from a woman older than 75 with acute or convalescent COVID-19. The CDR3 runs from the conserved cysteine through the conserved F or W. Fields, in order: V gene, CDR3 length, J gene, D gene, clone size, CDR3 DNA, CDR3 protein. A D gene is named only where the DNA matches it firmly. Clone sizes are given selectively: once, few, many, or a class where the clone is expanded.

TRBV5-1	15	TRBJ1-2	.	.	TGCGCCAGCAGCTTGGGCCAGGGAATTAACTATGGCTACACCTTC	CASSLGQGINYGYTF
TRBV24-1	18	TRBJ2-1	.	.	TGTGCCACCAGTGACTCCCGGCGGGGCGGGCCAACGTACAATGAGCAGTTCTTC	CATSDSRRGGPTYNEQFF
TRBV2	15	TRBJ1-5	TRBD1	.	TGTGCCAGCAGTGGGGACAGGGGGAGCAATCAGCCCCAGCATTTT	CASSGDRGSNQPQHF
TRBV11-2	15	TRBJ2-3	.	once	TGTGCCAGCAGCTTAGGGGCCCTTAGCACAGATACGCAGTATTTT	CASSLGALSTDTQYF
TRBV5-6	15	TRBJ2-3	TRBD2	.	TGTGCCAGCAGTCCCTTAGCGGGGGGCACAGATACGCAGTATTTT	CASSPLAGGTDTQYF
TRBV28	13	TRBJ1-5	TRBD1	.	TGTGCCAGCACTACGGACAGGGCCCAGCCCCAGCATTTT	CASTTDRAQPQHF
TRBV27	17	TRBJ2-3	TRBD2	.	TGTGCCAGCAGTTTGGAAGAGCGGGGGGGCTGGACAGATACGCAGTATTTT	CASSLEERGGWTDTQYF
TRBV5-1	15	TRBJ2-7	.	.	TGCGCCAGCAGCCCAGCAATCGACGGGACCTACGAGCAGTACTTC	CASSPAIDGTYEQYF
TRBV6-1	13	TRBJ2-7	.	.	TGTGCCAGCAGTGATACAGAGCCCTACGAGCAGTACTTC	CASSDTEPYEQYF
TRBV7-3	13	TRBJ1-1	.	.	TGTGCCAGCAGTCTGACAGGTAACACTGAAGCTTTCTTT	CASSLTGNTEAFF
TRBV30	12	TRBJ2-7	.	few	TGTGCCTGGGCCGGGACAAGCTACGAGCAGTACTTC	CAWAGTSYEQYF
TRBV19	15	TRBJ2-1	TRBD2	.	TGTGCCAGTAGTATACGCGGGGGGGATTACAATGAGCAGTTCTTC	CASSIRGGDYNEQFF
TRBV7-2	15	TRBJ2-3	.	.	TGTGCCAGCAGCTTAAGGGGCGGCTCCAGGGATACGCAGTATTTT	CASSLRGGSRDTQYF
TRBV29-1	13	TRBJ2-7	.	.	TGCAGCGTTGAAACATTACAGACCTACGAGCAGTACTTC	CSVETLQTYEQYF
TRBV12-3/TRBV12-4	13	TRBJ2-7	TRBD1	.	TGTGCCAGCACCTTGAGACAGGGCGGCGAGCAGTACTTC	CASTLRQGGEQYF
TRBV29-1	15	TRBJ1-1	.	few	TGCAGCGTTGATCAGGGCTGGGTTGGGGACACTGAAGCTTTCTTT	CSVDQGWVGDTEAFF
TRBV7-9	19	TRBJ2-1	TRBD1	.	TGTGCCAGCAGCCCCTACAACCGGGACAGGAAAGCCCCTTACAATGAGCAGTTCTTC	CASSPYNRDRKAPYNEQFF
TRBV5-6	17	TRBJ2-5	TRBD1	.	TGTGCCAGCAGCTTGTTTGGAAGGACAGGGTTATCAGAGACCCAGTACTTC	CASSLFGRTGLSETQYF
TRBV28	13	TRBJ2-1	TRBD1	.	TGTGCCAGCAGTGTCACTCCGGGACAGGAGCAGTTCTTC	CASSVTPGQEQFF
TRBV2	16	TRBJ2-5	TRBD2	few	TGTGCCAGCAGCTCGGGACTAGCGGGGCTACAAGAGACCCAGTACTTC	CASSSGLAGLQETQYF
TRBV5-1	13	TRBJ2-3	.	.	TGCGCCAGCAGCTTGGGGCTTTTTGATACGCAGTATTTT	CASSLGLFDTQYF
TRBV5-7	15	TRBJ2-5	.	.	TGTGCCAGCAGCTTGGATGGACAGTGCCAAGAGACCCAGTACTTC	CASSLDGQCQETQYF
TRBV7-2	13	TRBJ1-1	TRBD1	.	TGTGCCAGCAGCTGGACAGGGAACACTGAAGCTTTCTTT	CASSWTGNTEAFF
TRBV5-1	14	TRBJ2-7	.	.	TGCGCCAGCAGCTTACTTCTCGGTGTGGACGAGCAGTACTTC	CASSLLLGVDEQYF
TRBV18	15	TRBJ2-5	TRBD2	.	TGTGCCAGCTCACCCCGACTAGCGAACCAAGAGACCCAGTACTTC	CASSPRLANQETQYF
TRBV30	13	TRBJ1-4	.	.	TGTGCCTGGAGTTCAGGGTTGGGCGAAAAACTGTTTTTT	CAWSSGLGEKLFF
TRBV10-2	15	TRBJ2-4	.	.	TGCGCCAGCGATGAGCCTAAACTAGCCAAAAACATTCAGTACTTC	CASDEPKLAKNIQYF